The clone carrying this TCR beta chain was recorded many times. Its specificity is not known. The CDR3 contains 17 residues. Trimming removed 4 bases from V and 0 bases from J, with 16 bases in between. The germline gives CDR1 LGHNA, CDR2 YNFKEQ. It was with unique molecular identifiers that the TCRbeta library was prepared. Each CDR3 protein is one row after TCRdb ran MiXCR on the PCR reads. This repertoire shows around 240,000 distinct CDR3 sequences, approximately 8% found once; its top ten account for just under 6.5%. These data originate in a study of T-cell reconstitution after alpha-beta-depleted transplantation in children. Broader study findings: The origin of alpha-beta T cells about two months after transplant was reportedly several hundred expanded graft clones.

V usage is TRBV4-2 and J usage is TRBJ1-3, with a weak D call TRBD1 (6 bases). Here the sequenced sample was PBMCs, mostly from graft donor cells, taken 180 days after TCRalphabeta/CD19-depleted stem cell transplant. This receptor was identified in a male patient younger than 18 who had a stem cell transplant for acute lymphoblastic leukemia, so the T cells may come from the graft donor. DNA for the CDR3: TGTGCCAGCAGCCCCGGGCAGGGGCCTCTCTCTGGAAACACCATATATTTT. It encodes CASSPGQGPLSGNTIYF.